These 5 T cell receptor beta chains were sequenced from one sample in a study of shared clonotypes between healthy human individuals. The method was immunoSEQ multiplex PCR; TCRdb's version includes in-frame clones alone and lacks a portion of them. The sample includes under 2,500,000 clones, approximately 95% seen only once; the top ten take about 0.13%. The sequenced sample was naive CD4+ T cells sorted from blood. Subset defined: CD45RA+ positively selected. The source of these receptors is a man aged 18 to 30 in good health.

This rearrangement joins TRBV7-2 to TRBJ1-6; TRBD1 matches 9 bases. CDR3 size: 17 residues. The junction had 7 bases not matched to a gene; V was cut back by 5 bases and J by 2 bases. Germline CDR1 and CDR2: SGHTA and FQGNSA. The CDR3 loop reads CASSPRQGGTYNSPLHF. Here the CDR3 DNA reads TGTGCCAGCAGCCCACGACAGGGGGGGACCTATAATTCACCCCTCCACTTT.

This clone occurred once. Other nucleotide sequences in the sample specify the same CDR3. This chain joins TRBV15 and TRBJ2-7, with D tentatively TRBD2 (5 bases). CDR1 is LNHNV, CDR2 YYDKDF, per germline (reference sequence). The CDR3 totals 13 residues. V lost 0 bases and J 4 bases, leaving 7 bases between the germline ends. The CDR3 region is CATSRDRGYEQYF. Here the CDR3 DNA reads TGTGCCACCAGCAGAGATCGGGGATACGAGCAGTACTTC. Combining the CDR3 with reference TRBV15 and TRBJ2-7 gives the whole variable domain DAMVIQNPRYQVTQFGKPVTLSCSQTLNHNVMYWYQQKSSQAPKLLFHYYDKDFNNEADTPDNFQSRRPNTSFCFLDIRSPGLGDTAMYLCATSRDRGYEQYFGPGTRLTVT.

The J gene is TRBJ2-7, the V gene TRBV5-1; D possibly corresponds to TRBD1 (6 bases). The germline CDR1 and CDR2 sequences are SGHRS and YFSETQ. The CDR3 consists of 13 residues. V gave up 6 bases and J gave up 3 bases, with 13 bases separating them. CDR3 sequence: CASTQDSNYEQYF. The CDR3 DNA reads TGCGCCAGCACCCAGGACAGCAACTACGAGCAGTACTTC.

Here the CDR3 reads CASSLVGPTLNTEAFF. The CDR3, as DNA: TGCGCCAGCAGCTTGGTGGGTCCGACTTTGAACACTGAAGCTTTCTTT. This chain connects TRBV5-1 to TRBJ1-1; D is undetermined. The CDR3 runs to 16 residues. Per germline, CDR1 SGHRS and CDR2 YFSETQ. The V end was cut by 0 bases, the J end by 0 bases, with 12 bases between.

V is TRBV18 and J is TRBJ1-3; possible D gene TRBD1, 6 bases. Trimming removed 0 bases at V and 0 bases at J, with 12 bases between. There are 17 residues in the CDR3. In germline, CDR1 is KGHSH, CDR2 LQKENI. CDR3 protein: CASSPPTGTFSGNTIYF. The CDR3 DNA reads TGTGCCAGCTCACCACCTACAGGGACCTTCTCTGGAAACACCATATATTTT.